The clone carrying this T cell receptor beta chain was picked up many times. The sample is drawn from a study of T cells in Graves' hyperthyroidism and ophthalmopathy. What was amplified from RNA transcripts were TCR beta CDR3 regions. The HTBI primer set was used in a first-round RT-PCR of the TCR CDR3. TCRdb re-called the multiplex PCR reads with MiXCR, one entry per CDR3 protein. The top ten hold roughly 13% of the sample, which has roughly 260,000 distinct CDR3 sequences, less than 15% seen once. V was cut by 4 bases and J by 0 bases, with 10 bases left in between. Germline CDR1 SGHAT, CDR2 FQNNGV. The length of the CDR3 is 15 residues.

The J gene is TRBJ2-1, the V gene TRBV11-2; D is perhaps TRBD2 (6 bases). This receptor was obtained from a woman aged 40-49 years with Graves' hyperthyroidism that later progressed to Graves' ophthalmopathy. Sequencing input: blood. CDR3 in amino acids: CASSWGVSSYNEQFF. The CDR3 nucleotides read TGTGCCAGCAGCTGGGGGGTCTCCTCCTACAATGAGCAGTTCTTC. The variable domain in full, with the rest retrieved from reference TRBV11-2 and TRBJ2-1, is EAGVAQSPRYKIIEKRQSVAFWCNPISGHATLYWYQQILGQGPKLLIQFQNNGVVDDSQLPKDRFSAERLKGVDSTLKIQPAKLEDSAVYLCASSWGVSSYNEQFFGPGTRLTVL.